The text below deals with one T cell receptor (beta chain). The sample belongs to a study of cytomegalovirus exposure and HLA in healthy donors. The PCR ran on 60 Vbeta and 13 Jbeta primers. Some clones are missing from TCRdb's copy, which holds only in-frame ones; the method was immunoSEQ multiplex PCR. Of some 140,000 clones detected, 70% to 85% appear once; the ten largest clones hold roughly 8.8%. The sequence came from a woman in her 50s in good health and CMV-seropositive. Source material: PBMCs.

The CDR3 nucleotides read TGCGCCAGAGACAGGGCGTGCGCTGAAGCTTTCTTT. Protein sequence: CARDRACAEAFF. The chain links TRBV10-1 to TRBJ1-1; TRBD1 aligns across 7 bases. This CDR3 region has 12 residues. CDR1 is WNHNN, CDR2 SYGVQD, per germline (reference sequence). V was clipped by 9 bases and J by 6 bases; unmatched bases: 7.